This T cell receptor (beta chain) was found in a study of cytomegalovirus exposure and HLA in healthy donors. Findings and limits, study-wide: Later analysis showed TCR association rates varying by HLA locus, highest for DRB1 and lowest for HLA-C.

As to this clone: Its antigen is undetermined.

Vbeta (60) and Jbeta (13) primers were used in the PCR. Sequenced by immunoSEQ multiplex PCR; TCRdb stores in-frame clones only, minus some. The sample lists tens of thousands of clones, approximately 78% occurring once. The ends were cut back, 4 bases at V and 4 bases at J, with 11 bases in the middle. The CDR3 is 13 residues long. Germline V gene lookup returns CDR1 SGHRS and CDR2 YFSETQ. The sample taken for sequencing was PBMCs. The TCR comes from a man aged 40-49 years in good health and CMV-seronegative. The V and J genes are TRBV5-1 and TRBJ1-2, with D uncertain. CDR3 protein: CASSPREGYGYTF. Written as DNA, the CDR3 is TGCGCCAGCAGCCCCCGAGAGGGCTATGGCTACACCTTC.